This TCR beta chain was retrieved from a study of T-cell memory formation after mild COVID-19. General study points: Later expanders leaned toward CD4+, whereas clones contracting from day 15 to 85 were balanced CD4/CD8.

Per germline, CDR1 SGHTA and CDR2 FQGNSA. The length of the CDR3 is 13 residues. Trimming shortened V by 5 bases and J by 10 bases, and 15 bases separated the two germline ends. For this clonotype: Its cognate antigen is unknown.

Constant-segment primers and 5'RACE yielded cDNA libraries for TCR alpha and TCR beta, each carrying sample barcodes and UMIs. TCRdb reanalysed the 5' RACE reads using MiXCR and keeps one entry per CDR3 protein. The data hold some 490,000 distinct CDR3 sequences, with 15% to 20% observed a single time. Sequencing was performed on PBMCs or a T cell subset sorted from them (not recorded which). The chain uses TRBV7-2 and TRBJ2-1; TRBD2 might be the D (6 bases). This sequence originates from an adult woman who had mild COVID-19 (a few samples of this study predate the infection). Cell type and time point are not known. CDR3 protein: CASSPWGTEEQFF. In nucleotides, the CDR3 is TGTGCCAGCAGCCCATGGGGGACTGAGGAGCAGTTCTTC.